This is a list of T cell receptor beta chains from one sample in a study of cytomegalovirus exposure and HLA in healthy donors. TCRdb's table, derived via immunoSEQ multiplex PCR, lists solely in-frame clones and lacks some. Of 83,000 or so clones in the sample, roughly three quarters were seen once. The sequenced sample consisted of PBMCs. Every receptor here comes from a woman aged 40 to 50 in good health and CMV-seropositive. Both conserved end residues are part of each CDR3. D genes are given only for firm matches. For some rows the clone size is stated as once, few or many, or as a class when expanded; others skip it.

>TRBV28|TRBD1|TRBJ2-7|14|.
CASSLSGTGGEQYF
TGTGCCAGCAGTTTATCCGGAACAGGGGGCGAGCAGTACTTC
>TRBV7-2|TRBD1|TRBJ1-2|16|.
CASSQTRDRGYWGYTF
TGTGCCAGCAGCCAAACCCGGGACAGGGGGTACTGGGGCTACACCTTC
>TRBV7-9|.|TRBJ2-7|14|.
CASSLEGGAYEQYF
TGTGCCAGCAGCTTGGAGGGGGGGGCCTACGAGCAGTACTTC
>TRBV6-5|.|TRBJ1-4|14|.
CASSWMGRGEKLFF
TGTGCCAGCAGTTGGATGGGGCGCGGTGAAAAACTGTTTTTT
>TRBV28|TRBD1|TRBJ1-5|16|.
CASAPGMGRGKYGAHF
TGTGCCAGCGCACCGGGTATGGGCAGGGGGAAATATGGGGCACATTTT
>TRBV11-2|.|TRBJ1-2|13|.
CASSRGGGYGYTF
TGTGCCAGCAGCCGAGGGGGTGGCTATGGCTACACCTTC
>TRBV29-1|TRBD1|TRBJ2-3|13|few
CSVLTGGTDTQYF
TGCAGCGTTCTCACAGGGGGGACAGATACGCAGTATTTT
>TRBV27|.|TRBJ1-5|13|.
CASRGLPGEPQHF
TGTGCCAGCAGGGGATTACCCGGGGAGCCCCAGCATTTT
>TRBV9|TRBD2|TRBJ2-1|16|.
CASSVGSSGDYNEQFF
TGTGCCAGCAGCGTAGGTTCTAGCGGCGACTACAATGAGCAGTTCTTC
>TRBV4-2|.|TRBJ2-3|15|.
CASSQDRASPDTQYF
TGTGCCAGCAGCCAAGATCGGGCTAGCCCAGATACGCAGTATTTT
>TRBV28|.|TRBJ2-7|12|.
CASSRGFHEQYF
TGTGCCAGCAGTCGGGGGTTCCACGAGCAGTACTTC
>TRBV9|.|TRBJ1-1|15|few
CASSRGGASNTEAFF
TGTGCCAGCAGCCGAGGGGGGGCTAGCAACACTGAAGCTTTCTTT
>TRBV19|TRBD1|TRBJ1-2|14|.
CASRDRGKEDGYTF
TGTGCCAGTAGGGACAGGGGAAAAGAGGATGGCTACACCTTC
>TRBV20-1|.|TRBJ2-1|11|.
CSAGLGAEQFF
TGCAGTGCGGGGCTAGGGGCTGAGCAGTTCTTC
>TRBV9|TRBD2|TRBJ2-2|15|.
CASSLSGRDTGELFF
TGTGCCAGCAGCCTTAGCGGGAGAGACACCGGGGAGCTGTTTTTT
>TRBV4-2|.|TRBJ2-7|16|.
CASSQEAGPMDYEQYF
TGTGCCAGCAGCCAAGAGGCGGGGCCGATGGACTACGAGCAGTACTTC
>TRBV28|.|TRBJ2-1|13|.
CASRPLVPNEQFF
TGTGCCAGCAGGCCACTAGTGCCGAATGAGCAGTTCTTC
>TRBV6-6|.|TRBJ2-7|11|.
CASGSAYEQYF
TGTGCCAGCGGTTCGGCCTACGAGCAGTACTTC
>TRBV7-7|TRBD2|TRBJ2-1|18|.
CASSLGTSTSGSRNEQFF
TGTGCTAGCAGCTTAGGCACCTCGACTAGCGGCTCCCGGAATGAGCAGTTCTTC
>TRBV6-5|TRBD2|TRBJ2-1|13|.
CASRQTSGTEQFF
TGTGCCAGCAGACAAACTAGCGGTACTGAGCAGTTCTTC
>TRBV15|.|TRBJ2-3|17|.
CATSRKRTGTSTDTQYF
TGTGCCACCAGCAGAAAAAGGACGGGAACTAGCACAGATACGCAGTATTTT
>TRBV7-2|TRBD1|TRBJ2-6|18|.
CASIIRDRLISGANVLTF
TGTGCCAGCATAATCCGGGACAGGTTGATTTCTGGGGCCAACGTCCTGACTTTC
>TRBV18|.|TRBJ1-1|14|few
CASSRSRGNTEAFF
TGTGCCAGCTCACGTTCTCGGGGGAACACTGAAGCTTTCTTT
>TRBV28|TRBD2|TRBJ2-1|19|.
CASSSGRLWGTSSYNEQFF
TGTGCCAGCAGTTCTGGGAGGCTCTGGGGGACTAGCTCCTACAATGAGCAGTTCTTC
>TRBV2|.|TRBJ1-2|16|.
CASIGPPSTNGYGYTF
TGTGCCAGCATCGGTCCTCCTTCAACGAATGGCTATGGCTACACCTTC
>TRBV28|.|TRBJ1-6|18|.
CASSLRPTAGGVTAPLHF
TGTGCCAGCAGTTTACGCCCAACGGCGGGCGGGGTGACGGCACCCCTCCACTTT
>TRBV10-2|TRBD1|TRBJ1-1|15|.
CASSDPGQGLTEAFF
TGCGCCAGCAGTGACCCGGGACAGGGGCTCACTGAAGCTTTCTTT
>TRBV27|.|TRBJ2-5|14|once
CASSSRGRGETQYF
TGTGCCAGCAGTTCGCGGGGGCGGGGAGAGACCCAGTACTTC
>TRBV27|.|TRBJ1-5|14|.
CASSLFRGDQPQHF
TGTGCCAGCAGTTTATTTCGGGGGGATCAGCCCCAGCATTTT
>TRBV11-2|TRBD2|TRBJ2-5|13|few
CAGAGGLQETQYF
TGTGCCGGGGCGGGGGGCCTCCAAGAGACCCAGTACTTC
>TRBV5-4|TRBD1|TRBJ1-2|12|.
CASSKDRGGYTF
TGTGCCAGCAGCAAGGACAGGGGCGGCTACACCTTC
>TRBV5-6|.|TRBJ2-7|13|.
CASTPSGFYEQYF
TGTGCCAGCACCCCGTCGGGTTTCTACGAGCAGTACTTC
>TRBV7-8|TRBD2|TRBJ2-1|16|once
CASSDPGGSSYNEQFF
TGTGCCAGCAGCGACCCGGGGGGGAGCTCCTACAATGAGCAGTTCTTC
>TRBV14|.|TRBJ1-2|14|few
CASSSGGHGYGYTF
TGTGCCAGCAGCTCGGGGGGGCACGGCTATGGCTACACCTTC
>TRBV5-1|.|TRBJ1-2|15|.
CASSSADGNNYGYTF
TGCGCCAGCAGCTCCGCGGACGGGAATAACTATGGCTACACCTTC
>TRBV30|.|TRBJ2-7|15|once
CAWSAGQLSSYEQYF
TGTGCCTGGAGCGCGGGACAGTTAAGCTCCTACGAGCAGTACTTC
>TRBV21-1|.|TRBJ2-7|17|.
CASSTPRKLGAPYEQYF
TGTGCCAGCAGCACCCCCCGTAAGTTGGGGGCCCCCTACGAGCAGTACTTC
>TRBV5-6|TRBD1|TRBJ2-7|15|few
CASSSDLDREYEQYF
TGTGCCAGCAGCTCCGACTTGGACAGGGAGTACGAGCAGTACTTC
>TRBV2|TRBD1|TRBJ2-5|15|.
CASSTGQGVQETQYF
TGTGCCAGCAGTACGGGACAGGGGGTGCAAGAGACCCAGTACTTC
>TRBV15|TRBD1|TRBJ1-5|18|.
CATSRDGFGTGGNQPQHF
TGTGCCACCAGCAGAGATGGTTTCGGGACAGGGGGCAATCAGCCCCAGCATTTT
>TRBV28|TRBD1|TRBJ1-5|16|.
CASSFWTGDSGQPQHF
TGTGCCAGCAGTTTTTGGACAGGGGACTCTGGTCAGCCCCAGCATTTT
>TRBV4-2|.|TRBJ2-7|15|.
CASSQDLHSSYEQYF
TGTGCCAGCAGCCAAGATCTCCACAGCTCCTACGAGCAGTACTTC
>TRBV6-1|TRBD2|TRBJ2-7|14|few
CASSGTSGGGEQYF
TGTGCCAGCAGTGGGACTAGCGGAGGAGGTGAGCAGTACTTC
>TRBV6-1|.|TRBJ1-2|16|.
CASSEGGGTPNYGYTF
TGTGCCAGCAGCGAAGGGGGAGGGACGCCTAACTATGGCTACACCTTC
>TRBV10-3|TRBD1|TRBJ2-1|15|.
CAISHAGTAYNEQFF
TGTGCCATCAGCCACGCCGGGACAGCCTACAATGAGCAGTTCTTC
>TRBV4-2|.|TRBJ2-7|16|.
CASSQDSRKGAREQYF
TGTGCCAGCAGCCAAGACTCGCGTAAAGGGGCGCGCGAGCAGTACTTC